This passage covers 21 T cell receptor beta chains from one sample sequenced in a study of tumor and adjacent non-tumor tissue in lung cancer (dated by TCRdb to about 2018). RNA was isolated from bulk unsorted tissue, and RNA quality was assessed with a NanoDrop ND-1000 and an Agilent 2100. Normal lung samples were distant non-tumor tissue taken more than 3 cm from the tumor edge. The library relied on multiplex PCR. TCRdb records Illumina HiSeq 2500 as the sequencer. TCRbeta libraries were constructed through three rounds of nested PCR with primers (Table S4) according to protocols modified from ARM-PCR. TCRdb reprocessed the public reads (quality trimming at Q25 with fastp, clone calling with MiXCR) and kept in-frame beta chains. Every distinct CDR3 protein forms one entry, paired with its most common genes and DNA. Present in this sample are over 80,000 distinct CDR3 sequences, 80% of which were seen just once. About 31% of the sample rests with the top ten.

Sequenced sample: distant non-tumor lung tissue. The receptors stem from a man in his sixties with small cell lung cancer.

V gene TRBV28 combines with J gene TRBJ2-5, with 7 bases that match TRBD2. Germline lookup yields CDR1 MDHEN and CDR2 SYDVKM. The ends lost 6 bases at V and 2 bases at J; junction bases unmatched: 3. This CDR3 contains 13 residues. The CDR3 reads CASSRGGQETQYF. The CDR3 nucleotides read TGTGCCAGCAGCCGGGGAGGGCAAGAGACCCAGTACTTC.

This clonotype was recorded once. The conserved final phenylalanine or tryptophan is absent from the CDR3, which likely points to a read error. The DNA is left out, because the CDR3 cannot be placed on it with certainty; the CDR3 is given as TCRdb lists it. The chain's CDR3 is CASNLEAGLVEQLL. This sequence joins TRBV11-2 and TRBJ2-1; the table's D call, TRBD1, was not checked against the DNA. A total of 14 residues make up the CDR3, ends included. Germline CDR1 and CDR2: SGHAT and FQNNGV.

For this clonotype: Its ends do not fully match the called genes, so a read error is possible. The chain employs TRBV12-3 or TRBV12-4 and TRBJ2-1, with a possible D match to TRBD2 (6 bases). CDR3 size: 14 residues. The CDR3 loop is CASSYGRAFGEEFF. For the CDR3, the DNA is TGTGCCAGCAGTTACGGGAGAGCCTTTGGTGAGGAGTTCTTC.

With regard to this clonotype: At one end, the junction sequence differs from germline, possibly due to a read error. The genes are TRBV6-5 and TRBJ2-1, with TRBD2 matching 12 bases. Per the germline V gene, CDR1 is MNHEY and CDR2 is SVGAGI. This CDR3 region has 17 residues. The CDR3 region is CDSSCSIWGLAGNEQFF. The DNA for the CDR3 is TGTGACAGCAGTTGCTCGATCTGGGGACTAGCGGGCAATGAGCAGTTCTTC.

For this clonotype: The germline gene is not matched at one end of the junction; a read error may be the cause. The chain employs TRBV11-2 and TRBJ2-1; TRBD2 agrees at 13 bases. This CDR3 has 18 amino acids. Germline lookup yields CDR1 SGHAT and CDR2 FQNNGV. The CDR3 nucleotides read TGTGCCAGCAGCTTAGGACTAGCGGGAGGCTACCACTACAATAAGCAGTTCTTC. This encodes CASSLGLAGGYHYNKQFF.

This clonotype was counted at least ten times. The chain has TRBV6-1 and TRBJ2-7; no reliable D call. The CDR3 spans 12 residues. V lost 2 bases and J 4 bases, leaving 6 bases between the germline ends. CDR1 is MNHNS and CDR2 is SASEGT in the germline V gene. CDR3 residues: CASSEQTYEQYV. In DNA form, the CDR3 reads TGTGCCAGCAGTGAACAGACTTACGAGCAGTACGTC.

On this clonotype: The conserved closing phenylalanine or tryptophan is absent in this CDR3, likely reflecting a read error. The chain is built from TRBV5-4 and TRBJ2-3; D remains ambiguous. This CDR3 has 12 residues. CDR1 and CDR2 from the germline V gene are SGHNT and YYREEE (reference sequence). The CDR3 DNA is TGCGCCAGCAGCTTGTCCCAAAGTACGCAGTATTCT. Translated, it gives CASSLSQSTQYS.

Turning to this clonotype: Since no conserved phenylalanine or tryptophan closes the CDR3, a read error is the likely cause. V gene TRBV7-9 combines with J gene TRBJ2-7; 9 bases are shared with TRBD1. CDR1 SEHNR and CDR2 FQNEAQ come from the germline V gene (reference sequence). The CDR3 spans 15 residues. CDR3 protein: CASSTTGGGGYEQYS. CDR3 nucleotides: TGTGCCAGCAGCACGACAGGGGGAGGCGGGTACGAACAGTACTCC.

A remark on this clonotype: This CDR3 is missing its conserved last phenylalanine or tryptophan, likely due to a read error. The CDR3 DNA reads as TGCGCCAGCAGCCCAGTTGGACACGTCACAGATACGCAGTATTCT. Translated: CASSPVGHVTDTQYS. The gene calls are TRBV5-1 and TRBJ2-3; a weak D match, TRBD1 (5 bases). The CDR3 has 15 residues. Trimming cost V 4 bases and J 2 bases, with 14 bases left between them. Germline assignment: CDR1 SGHRS and CDR2 YFSETQ.

Regarding this clonotype: A much more abundant neighbour one base away suggests this may be a read error. The J gene is TRBJ1-4, the V gene TRBV20-1; D may be TRBD1 (6 bases). Germline lookup yields CDR1 DFQATT and CDR2 SNEGSKA (reference sequence). This CDR3 spans 14 amino acids. This CDR3 is CNARDQGRNEKLFF. CDR3 nucleotides: TGCAATGCTAGAGATCAGGGGAGAAATGAAAAACTGTTTTTT.

This clonotype was recorded many times. The chain carries TRBV30 and TRBJ2-5; 7 nucleotides match TRBD2. The germline V gene encodes CDR1 GTSNPN and CDR2 SVGIG (reference sequence). The CDR3 sequence is 19 residues long. V lost 0 bases, J lost 5 bases, and 21 bases stayed unmatched. The DNA of the CDR3 is TGTGCCTGGAGTGTACTAGCCAGTGCCAAACGGGAGGCGTTGGAGACCCAGTACTTC. Protein sequence: CAWSVLASAKREALETQYF. The full variable domain, completed using reference TRBV30 and TRBJ2-5, is SQTIHQWPATLVQPVGSPLSLECTVEGTSNPNLYWYRQAAGRGLQLLFYSVGIGQISSEVPQNLSASRPQDRQFILSSKKLLLSDSGFYLCAWSVLASAKREALETQYFGPGTRLLVL.

Turning to this clonotype: This CDR3 fails to terminate in the conserved phenylalanine or tryptophan, so it likely reflects a read error. For the CDR3, the DNA is TGCAGTGCTATTCTAGCGGGAGCCCACGAGCAGTACCTC. As protein: CSAILAGAHEQYL. The J gene is TRBJ2-7, the V gene TRBV20-1; 10 nucleotides match TRBD2. CDR3 length: 13 residues. Germline-derived CDR1 and CDR2 are DFQATT and SNEGSKA (reference sequence). Losses at the gene ends were 4 bases for V and 5 bases for J; bases not matched to a gene: 5.

The V call is TRBV5-1, the J call TRBJ2-3; 11 nucleotides align to TRBD2. The CDR3 sequence is 16 residues long. V was clipped by 2 bases and J by 2 bases; unmatched bases: 4. Looked up from germline, CDR1 is SGHRS and CDR2 is YFSETQ. CDR3 protein: CASSFGTSGYTDTQYF. CDR3 coding DNA: TGCGCCAGCAGCTTTGGGACTAGCGGATACACAGATACGCAGTATTTT.

This clonotype appeared a single time. At one end the junction does not follow the germline gene, possibly because of a read error. This chain links TRBV11-2 with TRBJ2-5; the D gene could be TRBD1 or TRBD2 (5 bases each). This CDR3 comprises 13 residues. Germline V gives CDR1 SGHAT, CDR2 FQNNGV. The CDR3, as DNA: TGCGCCAACAGCTTAGGGACCAAAGGGACCCAGTACTTC. This translates into CANSLGTKGTQYF.

As regards this clonotype: One end of the junction does not line up with germline, which may come from a read error. The chain has TRBV11-2 and TRBJ2-3; D perhaps matches TRBD1 (6 bases). Germline values: CDR1 SGHAT, CDR2 FQNNGV. The CDR3 runs to 13 residues. The CDR3 region is CTSSLDWTDTQNF. CDR3 nucleotides: TGTACCAGCAGCTTAGACTGGACAGATACGCAGAATTTC.

Concerning this clonotype: At one end, the junction sequence differs from germline, possibly due to a read error. The rearrangement links TRBV12-3 or TRBV12-4 to TRBJ2-1; TRBD2 might be the D (6 bases). The CDR3 consists of 15 residues. The chain's CDR3 is CANSLRLELSNEQFF. CDR3 nucleotides: TGTGCCAACAGTCTACGACTAGAACTGTCAAATGAGCAGTTCTTC.

Comments on this clonotype: One end of the junction does not line up with germline, which may come from a read error. CDR3 nucleotide sequence: TGCTGCGTTGACCAGCGGCAGAGCTACTACAATGAGCAGTTCTTC. It translates to CCVDQRQSYYNEQFF. The chain has TRBV29-1 and TRBJ2-1; maybe TRBD2 (5 bases). Per the germline V gene, CDR1 is SQVTM and CDR2 is ANQGSEA. The CDR3 runs to 15 residues.

As for this clonotype: At one boundary the junction diverges from the germline segment, which might be a read error. The chain is built from TRBV20-1 and TRBJ2-3, with D possibly matching TRBD1 (5 bases). This CDR3 comprises 14 residues. Germline V gene sequence: CDR1 DFQATT, CDR2 SNEGSKA (reference sequence). The CDR3 DNA follows: TGCAGTGCCGTACCGAGACAGTGGCCAGATACGCAGTACTTT. Protein sequence: CSAVPRQWPDTQYF.

On this clonotype itself: Being one base from a much bigger clone, this may be a read error. The rearrangement joins TRBV20-1 to TRBJ2-5; TRBD2 matches at 7 bases. The trim removed 6 bases at V and 4 bases at J, leaving 5 bases unmatched. CDR3 length: 12 residues. Germline CDR1 DFQATT, CDR2 SNEGSKA (reference sequence). The CDR3 reads CSARIAGETQYF. The CDR3 DNA sequence: TGCAGTGCCAGAATAGCGGGAGAGACCCAGTACTTC.

This clonotype was detected only once. An end of the junction does not agree with germline; a read error may underlie this. The genes are TRBV4-1 and TRBJ2-2; unclear D gene. The CDR3 spans 15 residues. Germline V CDR1 and CDR2: MGHRA, YSYEKL. In DNA, the CDR3 is TGCGCCAGCATCCAATACGGAGCCAACACCGGGGAGCTGTTTTTT. This codes for CASIQYGANTGELFF.

With regard to this clonotype: Lacking the conserved final phenylalanine or tryptophan, this CDR3 likely reflects a read error. This chain links TRBV4-2 with TRBJ1-2; tentatively, D is TRBD1 (6 bases). Germline lookup yields CDR1 LGHNA and CDR2 YNFKEQ. This CDR3 has 16 residues. The V end was cut by 3 bases, the J end by 6 bases, with 20 bases between. The CDR3 region has the DNA TGTGCCAGCAGCCACCAACGGAAGGGGGGAAGGGATGGCTACACCTAC. The encoded protein is CASSHQRKGGRDGYTY.